This is a list of T cell receptor delta chains from one sample in a study of Vδ1+ human thymocytes. TCRdb fed the multiplex PCR reads into CATT to redo clone calling. The sample lists roughly 50,000 delta-chain clones, more than 15% occurring once. Material: Vdelta1+ gamma-delta thymocytes from the thymus. The receptor source for this set is a boy younger than two who had congenital heart surgery. Each CDR3 is given with its conserved first and last residue. The D gene is left open where the match is weak. Clone size is given for some rows only: seen once, a few or many times, or a class if the clone is expanded.

>few|TRDV1|.|TRDJ1
TGTGCTCTGGGCCGCTTCCTACGTGGGAGTACTGGGGTACACACCGATAAACTCATCTTT
CALGRFLRGSTGVHTDKLIF
>.|TRDV1|.|TRDJ1
TGTGCTCTTGGGGACTTTCCAAACAAGTACACAGATAAACTCATCTTT
CALGDFPNKYTDKLIF
>few|TRDV1|TRDD3|TRDJ1
TGTGCTCTTGGGGAACTGGCACTGCCTGGGGGATACACCGATAAACTCATCTTT
CALGELALPGGYTDKLIF
>.|TRDV1|TRDD3|TRDJ1
TGTGCTCCTGGGGAAGCGTGGCCGACTACCACCCGGAGCCCAAGTACTGGGGGATACGAATACACCGATAAACTCATCTTT
CAPGEAWPTTTRSPSTGGYEYTDKLIF
>few|TRDV1|.|TRDJ1
TGTGCTCTTGGGGATCCCGGCCTTCCTACGAGACTGGGGGCCCCGTACACCGATAAACTCATCTTT
CALGDPGLPTRLGAPYTDKLIF
>few|TRDV1|TRDD3|TRDJ1
TGTGCTCTTGACCCCCATCCTACCAGTACTGGGGGATACCGGCACACCGATAAACTCATCTTT
CALDPHPTSTGGYRHTDKLIF
>few|TRDV2|TRDD3|TRDJ1
TGTGCCTGTGACACCGATTTTTGGGGGATACTACCATACACCGATAAACTCATCTTT
CACDTDFWGILPYTDKLIF
>.|TRDV1|.|TRDJ1
TGTGCTCTTGGGGAACTAGAGACCCTGTGGGGGCCCCTAAACACCGATAAACTCATCTTT
CALGELETLWGPLNTDKLIF
>many|TRDV2|TRDD3|TRDJ1
TGTGCCTGTGATTCGTACTGGGGAAAGGGTTGGACCGATAAACTCATCTTT
CACDSYWGKGWTDKLIF
>few|TRDV1|.|TRDJ1
TGTGCTCTTGGGGAATTAGGGCCTTCCCTCAAGTACACCGATAAACTCATCTTT
CALGELGPSLKYTDKLIF
>.|TRDV1|TRDD3|TRDJ1
TGTGCTCTTGGGGACGTTCTTACGTGGGGGAACACCGATAAACTCATCTTT
CALGDVLTWGNTDKLIF
>few|TRDV1|.|TRDJ1
TGTGCTCTTGGGGATTCATATCCCCCGGTCACCGATAAACTCATCTTT
CALGDSYPPVTDKLIF
>.|TRDV1|TRDD2|TRDJ1
TGTGCTCTTGGGGAGCCCCCTGCGCCCTTCCTCCGCACGAGGGGGTACACCGATAAACTCATCTTT
CALGEPPAPFLRTRGYTDKLIF
>.|TRDV1|TRDD2|TRDJ1
TGTGCTCTTGGGGAAGATGCGCCTTCCTACTTATGCCGGGAGCCCCATTCGAGGGAACTCATCTTT
CALGEDAPSYLCREPHSRELIF
>.|TRDV1|TRDD3|TRDJ1
TGTGCTCTTGGGATTGTACTGGGGGACCTGTACACCGATAAACTCATCTTT
CALGIVLGDLYTDKLIF
>few|TRDV1|TRDD3|TRDJ1
TGTGCTCTTGGGGAAGAAAAGATCGGGGATACGCGATCAGATAAACTCATCTTT
CALGEEKIGDTRSDKLIF
>.|TRDV1|TRDD3|TRDJ1
TGTGCTCTTGGGGAGTACTCGGACTGGGGGACACCAAGGGGGGAACTCATCTTT
CALGEYSDWGTPRGELIF
>few|TRDV2|TRDD3|TRDJ3
TGTGCCTGTGACACCTACTGGGGGATACCGGAGTGGGGCACCCGACAGATGTTTTTC
CACDTYWGIPEWGTRQMFF
>once|TRDV1|TRDD2|TRDJ1
TGTGCTCTTGGGGAAACGGCCTTCCTACTCGCTGGGGATCCGAATAAACTCATCTTT
CALGETAFLLAGDPNKLIF
>.|TRDV1|TRDD3|TRDJ1
TGTGCTCTTGGGGAACCCCGCCATATTCCCGTACTGGGGGATAGGTTGAGGTACACCGATAAACTCATCTTT
CALGEPRHIPVLGDRLRYTDKLIF
>.|TRDV1|.|TRDJ1
TGTGCTCTTGGCCCCATAGGGACCCCCTACGTCCCTGGGTTGAGCACCGATAAACTCATCTTT
CALGPIGTPYVPGLSTDKLIF
>few|TRDV1|TRDD3|TRDJ1
TGTGCTCTTGGGACCTTCTCTTCCTGGGGGGGATACGGTCACCTCATCTTT
CALGTFSSWGGYGHLIF
>few|TRDV1|TRDD3|TRDJ1
TGTGCTCTTGGGGACTCACTAGACTGGGGGAGTGTCGATAAACTCATCTTT
CALGDSLDWGSVDKLIF
>.|TRDV2|.|TRDJ3
TGTGCCTGCGGGGGATCCTGGGACACCCGACAGATGTTTTTC
CACGGSWDTRQMFF
>few|TRDV1|TRDD3|TRDJ1
TGTGCTCTTGGGGAACTACCCTGGGGGATATCCAAACTCATCTTT
CALGELPWGISKLIF
>.|TRDV1|TRDD3|TRDJ1
TGTGCTCTTGGGGAACACCCCCTACTGGGGGATACGGCCGATAAACTCATCTTT
CALGEHPLLGDTADKLIF
>few|TRDV1|TRDD3|TRDJ1
TGTGCTCTTGGGGAAGGGTTTGCGGGGGGATTTCGGAAACTCATCTTT
CALGEGFAGGFRKLIF
>.|TRDV1|TRDD3|TRDJ1
TGTGCTCTTGGGGAATCTTTCATCTGGGGGACTTACACCGATAAACTCATCTTT
CALGESFIWGTYTDKLIF
>.|TRDV1|TRDD2|TRDJ1
TGTGCTCTTGGGGCCGGCCTTCCTACTTCAGTACCGGGGCCTTACACCGATAAACTCATCTTT
CALGAGLPTSVPGPYTDKLIF
>.|TRDV1|TRDD3|TRDJ1
TGTGCTCTTGGGGAAACGAGGCACTGGGGGATATTTACCGATAAACTCATCTTT
CALGETRHWGIFTDKLIF
>.|TRDV1|.|TRDJ1
TGTGCTCTTGGGGAAGGGATGGACTCCTGGGTGGATTTTGCTGTCATCTTT
CALGEGMDSWVDFAVIF
>.|TRDV3|.|TRDJ1
TGTGCCTTTAGTTCGTTAGAAGGGACTAGGGGATCCGGACTCATCTTT
CAFSSLEGTRGSGLIF